These T cell receptor beta chains were read from a single sample in a study of blood T cell repertoires in COVID-19. The assay was immunoSEQ multiplex PCR, and TCRdb's table has in-frame clones only and misses some. The table lists roughly 98,000 clones, roughly 80% of them singletons. Material for sequencing was peripheral blood. The receptors stem from a woman between 70 and 85 years old with active or convalescent COVID-19. CDR3s include the opening cysteine and the closing phenylalanine or tryptophan. Only part of the rows carry a size: once, few, many, or a class if the clone is expanded.

abundance	v_gene	j_gene	CDR3aa
.	TRBV2	TRBJ2-2	CASKSSLLFPGELFF
.	TRBV5-1	TRBJ2-5	CASSFSSGGRGETQYF
.	TRBV7-2	TRBJ2-6	CASSLRQGKSGANVLTF
.	TRBV19	TRBJ1-1	CASRVGGRNTEAFF
.	TRBV12-3/TRBV12-4	TRBJ1-2	CASRGQPYGYTF
.	TRBV6-1	TRBJ1-4	CASSEPGLGSNEKLFF
.	TRBV11-2	TRBJ2-3	CASSSLALSDSTDTQYF
.	TRBV2	TRBJ2-3	CASRATSGASSDTQYF
.	TRBV30	TRBJ1-2	CAWGRHYGYTF
.	TRBV5-1	TRBJ1-2	CASSLFSVPTGGKGYGYTF
.	TRBV4-3	TRBJ1-2	CASSQVMGQGIYGYTF
.	TRBV6-2/TRBV6-3	TRBJ2-4	CASSYRGQGAAAKNIQYF
.	TRBV2	TRBJ2-7	CASSTGPGLEQYF
.	TRBV19	TRBJ1-2	CASDSRGRYGYTF
.	TRBV2	TRBJ1-5	CASSTGIKQPQHF
.	TRBV12-5	TRBJ1-2	CASGPGTGVPNYGYTF
.	TRBV28	TRBJ1-2	CASSTGQYYGYTF
.	TRBV24-1	TRBJ1-5	CATSDSSTGGTQPQHF
.	TRBV9	TRBJ2-1	CASSVAPAAGHATNEQFF
few	TRBV18	TRBJ2-7	CASSPQAGEGEQYF